This T cell receptor (beta chain) was recovered during a study of patients and donors after allogeneic stem cell transplantation. This clonotype was seen repeatedly, ten times or more. The germline V gene encodes CDR1 DFQATT and CDR2 SNEGSKA (reference sequence). This CDR3 is built from 16 residues. J lost 1 base, V lost 2 bases, and 4 bases had no gene match. TCRdb called the RT-PCR reads again in MiXCR, with one record for every CDR3 protein. The sample holds around 9,000 distinct CDR3 sequences; 3% to 4.5% are singletons and the top ten take about 20%. Input material: blood, either unsorted or a sorted T cell fraction (not recorded which). This chain uses TRBV20-1 with TRBJ2-1; 11 nucleotides agree with TRBD2. The receptor was isolated from a human donor who was either an allogeneic HSCT recipient or a stem cell or donor lymphocyte infusion donor (not recorded which). It is not recorded whose cells these are; they may come from a transplant donor. In DNA form, the CDR3 reads TGCAGTGCTAGACTAGCGGGAGGCCGATCCTACAATGAGCAGTTCTTC. The encoded protein is CSARLAGGRSYNEQFF.